This entry describes one T cell receptor (beta chain). Cohort 3 recovered donors had two negative PCRs, clearance, or symptom resolution. Original processing notes: Reference gene primer amplification gave nucleated cell count estimates. Assay used: immunoSEQ multiplex PCR; TCRdb lists only in-frame clones, some missing. V, J and clone size are those of that table, while D and trimming were read from the DNA. This table has roughly 450,000 clones, about 90% appearing once. V was pared by 10 bases and J by 9 bases, with 19 bases between. The CDR3 is made up of 13 amino acids. Germline values: CDR1 MNHEY, CDR2 SMNVEV (reference sequence). The data originate from a study of blood T cell repertoires in COVID-19.

The sample was PBMCs or T cells enriched from blood (not recorded which). This TCR was recovered from a man between 18 and 29 years old who had recovered from COVID-19. The chain recombines TRBV27 with TRBJ2-1; tentative D call: TRBD2 (7 bases). The CDR3 DNA reads as TGTGCCACCGGGGGGCTCAGTAAGGCTGAGCAGTTCTTC. This translates into CATGGLSKAEQFF.